This is a list of T cell receptor beta chains from one sample in a study of control samples from healthy donors and cancer patients. Libraries were prepared by immunoSEQ multiplex PCR; TCRdb keeps only in-frame clonotypes and omits some of them. The sample has under 150,000 clones, 87% seen once. Sequencing was done on a sample of blood. The receptors were sampled from a man aged 60 to 69 in good health. Both conserved end residues are trimmed from each CDR3. The order of the fields is V gene, D gene, CDR3 protein. D genes are given only for firm matches.

V: TRBV29-1
D: -
CDR3: SVGGIEAQY

V: TRBV21-1
D: -
CDR3: ASSISTPNTEAF

V: TRBV5-6
D: -
CDR3: ASSLVAKNIQY

V: TRBV7-2
D: -
CDR3: ASSLPRGFGNEQF

V: TRBV18
D: -
CDR3: ASSQAMQETQY

V: TRBV3-1/TRBV3-2
D: TRBD1
CDR3: ASSRGQAPEAF

V: TRBV4-2
D: -
CDR3: ASSQEEYPNQPQH

V: TRBV2
D: TRBD2
CDR3: ASSERGGAVDIQY

V: TRBV4-1
D: -
CDR3: ASSRGRPGFEQF

V: TRBV3-1/TRBV3-2
D: TRBD1
CDR3: ASSLPGQGNTEAF

V: TRBV6-5
D: -
CDR3: ASSYSTVGSVQPQH

V: TRBV12-3/TRBV12-4
D: TRBD1
CDR3: ASSFGQGQPQH

V: TRBV4-1
D: -
CDR3: ASSPSRPGDEAF

V: TRBV19
D: TRBD2
CDR3: ASSTGLAGGTYEQY

V: TRBV18
D: -
CDR3: ASRDALGNTEAF

V: TRBV4-2
D: -
CDR3: ASSPQGDYGYT

V: TRBV9
D: -
CDR3: ASSVVDRGRGEQY

V: TRBV19
D: TRBD1
CDR3: ASSKQGTFAGNTIY

V: TRBV28
D: -
CDR3: ASSPEQINYGYT

V: TRBV6-1
D: -
CDR3: ASSELGFSQPQH

V: TRBV10-1
D: TRBD1
CDR3: ASSVWRTGSKNTEAF

V: TRBV2
D: -
CDR3: ASSAAAETQY

V: TRBV3-1/TRBV3-2
D: -
CDR3: ASSQDQPGLGNTIY

V: TRBV29-1
D: TRBD1
CDR3: SVYRGSWNEQF

V: TRBV10-2
D: TRBD1
CDR3: ASSTGGFNSPLH

V: TRBV7-2
D: -
CDR3: ASSPTGAVNTEAF

V: TRBV11-3
D: -
CDR3: ASRLSNTGELF